This T cell receptor (beta chain) was found in a study of cytomegalovirus exposure and HLA in healthy donors. This clone came up a few times. With 60 Vbeta and 13 Jbeta primers, the PCR was carried out. Here immunoSEQ multiplex PCR was the method, and the copy in TCRdb shows in-frame clones only, minus some. Of 150,000 to 200,000 clones listed, 80% to 85% were seen once; the top ten hold 2.1%. The material sequenced was PBMCs. The sequence came from a woman younger than 30 in good health and CMV-seropositive.

DNA for the CDR3: TGTGCCAGCAGCCCGGGATACAATGAGCAGTTCTTC. Protein: CASSPGYNEQFF. The V and J genes are TRBV27 and TRBJ2-1, with D possibly matching TRBD2 (5 bases). V lost 6 bases, J lost 4 bases, and 7 bases lay in between. The CDR3 is 12 amino acids. CDR1 and CDR2 from the germline V gene are MNHEY and SMNVEV (reference sequence).